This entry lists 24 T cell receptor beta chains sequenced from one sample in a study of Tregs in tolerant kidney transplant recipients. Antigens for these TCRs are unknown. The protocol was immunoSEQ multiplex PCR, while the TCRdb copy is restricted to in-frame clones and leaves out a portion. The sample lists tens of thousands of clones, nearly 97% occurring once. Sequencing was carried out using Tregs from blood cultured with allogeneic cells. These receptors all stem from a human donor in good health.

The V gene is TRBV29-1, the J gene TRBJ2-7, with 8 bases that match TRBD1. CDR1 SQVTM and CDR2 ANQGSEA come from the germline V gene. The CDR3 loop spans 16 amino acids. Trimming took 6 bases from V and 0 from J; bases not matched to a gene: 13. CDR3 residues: CSVLGSRQGPSYEQYF. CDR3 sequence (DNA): TGCAGCGTGCTGGGGTCGCGACAGGGGCCCTCCTACGAGCAGTACTTC.

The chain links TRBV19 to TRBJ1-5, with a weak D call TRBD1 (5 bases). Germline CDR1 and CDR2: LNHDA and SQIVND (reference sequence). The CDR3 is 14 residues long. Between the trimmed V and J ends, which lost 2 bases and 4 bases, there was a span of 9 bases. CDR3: CASSITGGNQPQHF. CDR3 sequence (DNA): TGTGCCAGTAGTATAACCGGGGGGAATCAGCCCCAGCATTTT.

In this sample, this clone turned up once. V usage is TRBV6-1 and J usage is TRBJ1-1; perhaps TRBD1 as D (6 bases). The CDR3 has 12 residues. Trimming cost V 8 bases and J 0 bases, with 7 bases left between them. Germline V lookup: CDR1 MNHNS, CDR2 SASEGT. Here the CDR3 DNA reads TGTGCCAGCGGGACACTGAACACTGAAGCTTTCTTT. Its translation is CASGTLNTEAFF.

CDR3 sequence (DNA): TGTGCCAGCAGCTTTGAGGAGCGGAGTGAGCAGTTCTTC. Translating it yields CASSFEERSEQFF. The chain carries TRBV11-3 and TRBJ2-1; D is possibly TRBD2 (5 bases). The CDR3 spans 13 residues. Germline CDR1 reads SGHNT; CDR2 reads YENEEA. The V and J ends lost 3 bases and 9 bases respectively, with 12 bases between them.

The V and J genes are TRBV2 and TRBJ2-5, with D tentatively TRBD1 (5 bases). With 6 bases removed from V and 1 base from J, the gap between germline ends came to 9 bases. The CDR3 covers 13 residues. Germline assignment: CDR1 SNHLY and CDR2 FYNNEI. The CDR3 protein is CASRTDVQETQYF. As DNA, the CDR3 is TGTGCCAGCAGGACAGACGTCCAAGAGACCCAGTACTTC.

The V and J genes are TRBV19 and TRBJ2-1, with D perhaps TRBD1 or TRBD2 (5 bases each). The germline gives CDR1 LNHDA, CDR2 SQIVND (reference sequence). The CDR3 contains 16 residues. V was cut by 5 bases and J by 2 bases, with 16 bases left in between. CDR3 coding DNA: TGTGCCAGTAGTTCCGCCGGGACCGGGACCTACAATGAGCAGTTCTTC. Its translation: CASSSAGTGTYNEQFF.

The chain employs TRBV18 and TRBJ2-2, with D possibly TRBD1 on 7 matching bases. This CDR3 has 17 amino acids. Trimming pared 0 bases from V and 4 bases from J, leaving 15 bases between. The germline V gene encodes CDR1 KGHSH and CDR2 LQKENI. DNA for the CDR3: TGTGCCAGCTCACCACCGGCGGGGACAGACCCCACCGGGGAGCTGTTTTTT. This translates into CASSPPAGTDPTGELFF.

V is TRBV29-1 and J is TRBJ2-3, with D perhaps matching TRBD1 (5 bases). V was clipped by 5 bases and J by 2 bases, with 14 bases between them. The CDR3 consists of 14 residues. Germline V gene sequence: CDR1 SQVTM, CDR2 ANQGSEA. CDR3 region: CSVSLGANTDTQYF. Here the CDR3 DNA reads TGCAGCGTTTCCCTTGGGGCGAACACAGATACGCAGTATTTT.

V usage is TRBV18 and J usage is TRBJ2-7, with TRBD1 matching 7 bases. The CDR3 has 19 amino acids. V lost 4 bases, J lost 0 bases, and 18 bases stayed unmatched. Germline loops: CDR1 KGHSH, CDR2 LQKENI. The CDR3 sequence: CASSHDRVGSYPSSYEQYF. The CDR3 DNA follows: TGTGCCAGCTCACACGACAGGGTGGGTTCCTACCCCAGCTCCTACGAGCAGTACTTC. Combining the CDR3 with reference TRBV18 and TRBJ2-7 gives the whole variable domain NAGVMQNPRHLVRRRGQEARLRCSPMKGHSHVYWYRQLPEEGLKFMVYLQKENIIDESGMPKERFSAEFPKEGPSILRIQQVVRGDSAAYFCASSHDRVGSYPSSYEQYFGPGTRLTVT.

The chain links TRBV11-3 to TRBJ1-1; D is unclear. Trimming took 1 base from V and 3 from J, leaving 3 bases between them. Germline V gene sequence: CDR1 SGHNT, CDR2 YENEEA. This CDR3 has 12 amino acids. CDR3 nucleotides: TGTGCCAGCAGCTTAGGGGACACTGAAGCTTTCTTT. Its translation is CASSLGDTEAFF.

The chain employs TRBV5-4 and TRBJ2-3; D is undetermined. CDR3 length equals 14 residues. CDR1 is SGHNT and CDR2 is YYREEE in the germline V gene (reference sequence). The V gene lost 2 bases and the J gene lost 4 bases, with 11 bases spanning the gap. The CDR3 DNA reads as TGTGCCAGCAGCTTCACCGGCTCCGCAGATACGCAGTATTTT. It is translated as CASSFTGSADTQYF.

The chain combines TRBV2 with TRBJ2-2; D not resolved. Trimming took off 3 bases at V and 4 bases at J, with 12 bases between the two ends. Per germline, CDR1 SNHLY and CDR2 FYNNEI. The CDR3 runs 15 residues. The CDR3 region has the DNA TGTGCCAGCAGTGAGTGGGTCACAACCACCGGGGAGCTGTTTTTT. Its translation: CASSEWVTTTGELFF.

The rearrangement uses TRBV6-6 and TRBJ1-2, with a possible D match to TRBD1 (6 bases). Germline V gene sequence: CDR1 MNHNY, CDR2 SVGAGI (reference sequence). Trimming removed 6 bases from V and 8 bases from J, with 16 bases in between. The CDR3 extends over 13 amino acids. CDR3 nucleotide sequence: TGTGCCAGCAGGCCGGGACAAATTTTAGGCTACACCTTC. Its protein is CASRPGQILGYTF.

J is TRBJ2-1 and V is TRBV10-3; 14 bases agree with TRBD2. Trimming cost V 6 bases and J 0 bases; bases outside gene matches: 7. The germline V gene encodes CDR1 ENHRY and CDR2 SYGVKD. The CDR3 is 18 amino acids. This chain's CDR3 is CAIRGTSGSIVSYNEQFF. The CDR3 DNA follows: TGTGCCATCAGGGGGACTAGCGGGAGCATTGTCTCCTACAATGAGCAGTTCTTC.

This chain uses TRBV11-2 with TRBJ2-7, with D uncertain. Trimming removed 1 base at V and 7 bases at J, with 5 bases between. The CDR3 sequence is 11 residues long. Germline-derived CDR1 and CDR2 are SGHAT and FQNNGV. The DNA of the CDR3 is TGTGCCAGCAGCTTAGTGGTAGAGCAGTACTTC. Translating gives CASSLVVEQYF.

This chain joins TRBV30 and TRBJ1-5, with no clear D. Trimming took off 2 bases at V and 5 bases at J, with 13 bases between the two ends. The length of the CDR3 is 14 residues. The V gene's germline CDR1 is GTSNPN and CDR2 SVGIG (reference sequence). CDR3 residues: CAWSLTLGDQPQHF. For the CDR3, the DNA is TGTGCCTGGAGTCTTACCCTGGGCGATCAGCCCCAGCATTTT.

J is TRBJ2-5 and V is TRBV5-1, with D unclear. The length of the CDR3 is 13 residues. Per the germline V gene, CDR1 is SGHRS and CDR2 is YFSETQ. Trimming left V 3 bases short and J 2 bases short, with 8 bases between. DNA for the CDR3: TGCGCCAGCAGCTCAGCTGGGCAAGAGACCCAGTACTTC. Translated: CASSSAGQETQYF.

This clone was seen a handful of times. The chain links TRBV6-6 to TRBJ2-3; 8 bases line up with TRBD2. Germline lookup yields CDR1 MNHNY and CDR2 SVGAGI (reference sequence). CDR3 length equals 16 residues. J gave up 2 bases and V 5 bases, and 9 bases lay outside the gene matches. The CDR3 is CASSTLSGTFTDTQYF. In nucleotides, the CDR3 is TGTGCCAGCAGTACCCTTAGCGGGACCTTCACAGATACGCAGTATTTT.

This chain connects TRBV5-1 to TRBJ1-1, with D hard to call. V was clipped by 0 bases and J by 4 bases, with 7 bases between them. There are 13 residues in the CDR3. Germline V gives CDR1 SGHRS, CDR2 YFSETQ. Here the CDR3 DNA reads TGCGCCAGCAGCTTGGACCTGAGCACTGAAGCTTTCTTT. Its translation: CASSLDLSTEAFF.

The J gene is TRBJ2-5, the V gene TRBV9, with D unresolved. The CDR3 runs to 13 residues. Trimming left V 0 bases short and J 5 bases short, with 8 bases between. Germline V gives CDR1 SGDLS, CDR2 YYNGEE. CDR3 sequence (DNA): TGTGCCAGCAGCGTAGTAGGAGCTGAGACCCAGTACTTC. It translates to CASSVVGAETQYF. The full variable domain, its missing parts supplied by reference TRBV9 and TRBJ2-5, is DSGVTQTPKHLITATGQRVTLRCSPRSGDLSVYWYQQSLDQGLQFLIQYYNGEERAKGNILERFSAQQFPDLHSELNLSSLELGDSALYFCASSVVGAETQYFGPGTRLLVL.

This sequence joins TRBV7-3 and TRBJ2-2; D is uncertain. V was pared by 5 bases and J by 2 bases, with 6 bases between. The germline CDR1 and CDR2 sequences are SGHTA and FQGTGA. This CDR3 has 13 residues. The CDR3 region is CASSALNTGELFF. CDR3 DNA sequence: TGTGCCAGCAGCGCACTAAACACCGGGGAGCTGTTTTTT.

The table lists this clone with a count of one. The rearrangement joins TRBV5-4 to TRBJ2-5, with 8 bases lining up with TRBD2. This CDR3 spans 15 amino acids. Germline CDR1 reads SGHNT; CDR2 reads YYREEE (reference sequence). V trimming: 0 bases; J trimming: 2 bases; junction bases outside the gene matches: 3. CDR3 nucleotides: TGTGCCAGCAGCTTGGTTCCTAGCGGGCAAGAGACCCAGTACTTC. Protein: CASSLVPSGQETQYF.

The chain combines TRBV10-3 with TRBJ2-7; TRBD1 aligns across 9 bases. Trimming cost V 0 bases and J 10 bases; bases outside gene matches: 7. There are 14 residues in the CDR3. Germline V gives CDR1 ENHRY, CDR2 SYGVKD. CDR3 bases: TGTGCCATCAGTGAGTCGTTGGCGACAGGGGGACAGTACTTC. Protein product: CAISESLATGGQYF.

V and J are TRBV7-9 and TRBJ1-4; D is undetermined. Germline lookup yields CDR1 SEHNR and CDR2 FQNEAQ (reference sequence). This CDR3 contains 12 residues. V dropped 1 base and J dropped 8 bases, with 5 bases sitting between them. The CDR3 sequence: CASSLVGEKLFF. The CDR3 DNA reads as TGTGCCAGCAGCTTAGTGGGGGAAAAACTGTTTTTT. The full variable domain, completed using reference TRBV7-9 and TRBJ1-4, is DTGVSQNPRHKITKRGQNVTFRCDPISEHNRLYWYRQTLGQGPEFLTYFQNEAQLEKSRLLSDRFSAERPKGSFSTLEIQRTEQGDSAMYLCASSLVGEKLFFGSGTQLSVL.